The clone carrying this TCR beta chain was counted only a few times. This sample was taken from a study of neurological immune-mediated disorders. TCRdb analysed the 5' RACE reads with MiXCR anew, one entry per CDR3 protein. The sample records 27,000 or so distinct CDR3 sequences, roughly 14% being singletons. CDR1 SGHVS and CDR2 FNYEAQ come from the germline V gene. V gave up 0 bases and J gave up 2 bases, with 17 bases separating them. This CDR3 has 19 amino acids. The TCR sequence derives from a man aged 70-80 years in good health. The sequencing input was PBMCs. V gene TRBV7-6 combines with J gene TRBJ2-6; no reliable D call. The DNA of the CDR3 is TGTGCCAGCAGCTTAGCGCCGACACTCATGGGTACTGGGGCCAACGTCCTGACTTTC. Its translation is CASSLAPTLMGTGANVLTF.